This record concerns one T cell receptor beta chain sequence. Its antigen is undetermined. The CDR3 totals 13 residues. Germline V gene data show CDR1 as SGHAT and CDR2 as FQNNGV. The V end was cut by 3 bases, the J end by 8 bases, with 14 bases between. These data originate in a study of blood T cells in healthy people across ages. Primed by a sample-barcoded 5' primer and a J-beta primer mix, a second PCR proceeded for 7 to 11 cycles. Via MiXCR, TCRdb re-called the 5' RACE reads, giving one row per CDR3 protein. The data show fewer than 1.5 million distinct CDR3 sequences, roughly 40% seen once. Each donor had roughly 10 milliliters of peripheral blood drawn. Each sample provided at least 6 micrograms of extracted total RNA. General study findings and limits: Higher diversity and more naive CD4+ cells were features of long-lived donors, compared to aged donors.

This clonotype was sampled from a woman aged 18-35 years in good health. The specimen sequenced was blood. This chain joins TRBV11-2 and TRBJ2-7; TRBD2 might be the D (7 bases). CDR3 nucleotides: TGTGCCAGCAGCTTTTCGAGGGGGGGACAGCAGTACTTC. It is translated as CASSFSRGGQQYF.